The rows below give T cell receptor beta chains drawn from one sample of a study of cytomegalovirus exposure and HLA in healthy donors. Assay used: immunoSEQ multiplex PCR; TCRdb lists only in-frame clones, some missing. Seen here are over 60,000 clones, over 95% observed once, and the top ten hold 4.5%. The material sequenced was PBMCs. These TCRs come from a woman under 30 in good health and CMV-seropositive. CDR3s include the opening cysteine and the closing phenylalanine or tryptophan. D genes are given only for firm matches. Clone sizes are given selectively: once, few, many, or a class where the clone is expanded.

clone size	J gene	D gene	V gene	CDR3 DNA	CDR3 protein
NA	TRBJ2-1	TRBD2	TRBV6-6	TGTGCCAGCCGGACTAGCGGGAGCAATGAGCAGTTCTTC	CASRTSGSNEQFF
NA	TRBJ1-5	NA	TRBV6-5	TGTGCCAGCAGTTACGGCGGCAGCAATCAGCCCCAGCATTTT	CASSYGGSNQPQHF
NA	TRBJ2-5	TRBD2	TRBV18	TGTGCCAGCTCACGCTTGGGACTAGACCAAGAGACCCAGTACTTC	CASSRLGLDQETQYF
NA	TRBJ2-3	TRBD2	TRBV5-5	TGTGCCAGCAGCTTGATACTAGCGTACCGGACAGATACGCAGTATTTT	CASSLILAYRTDTQYF
NA	TRBJ2-3	TRBD2	TRBV9	TGTGCCAGCAGCGTAGGCCTAGCGGGAGGAGGGGCCACAGATACGCAGTATTTT	CASSVGLAGGGATDTQYF
once	TRBJ1-4	NA	TRBV5-4	TGTGCCAGCAGCTCGTTTGCAACTAATGAAAAACTGTTTTTT	CASSSFATNEKLFF
NA	TRBJ2-7	NA	TRBV28	TGTGCCAGCACCACACCGGGTCTGACCTACGAGCAGTACTTC	CASTTPGLTYEQYF
NA	TRBJ1-3	NA	TRBV4-2	TGTGCCAGCAGCCAAGATTGGGGCCAGGGATACGGATTAGGAAACACCATATATTTT	CASSQDWGQGYGLGNTIYF
NA	TRBJ2-2	NA	TRBV30	TGTGCCTGGAGTGTAGGGGCCGGGGAGCTGTTTTTT	CAWSVGAGELFF
NA	TRBJ2-3	TRBD1	TRBV6-5	TGTGCCAGCAGTTCGCCGGGACAGAAGAGCACAGATACGCAGTATTTT	CASSSPGQKSTDTQYF
NA	TRBJ2-7	TRBD1	TRBV2	TGTGCCAGCAGATTCTCCGGGACAGGGCGGCCCGAGCAGTACTTC	CASRFSGTGRPEQYF
NA	TRBJ2-1	TRBD2	TRBV9	TGTGCCAGCAGCGTAGTATCTAGCGGATTCTCCTACAATGAGCAGTTCTTC	CASSVVSSGFSYNEQFF
once	TRBJ2-7	TRBD1	TRBV4-3	TGCGCCAGCAGCCAAGAGACAGGGCGCTACGAGCGGTACTTC	CASSQETGRYERYF
NA	TRBJ2-2	NA	TRBV30	TGTGCCAGAGGTTTCTCGGCCGGGGAGCTGTTTTTT	CARGFSAGELFF
NA	TRBJ2-5	NA	TRBV7-9	TGTGCCAGCAGCTTAGCGGGGCAGACCCAGTACTTC	CASSLAGQTQYF
NA	TRBJ2-1	NA	TRBV4-3	TGCGCCAGCAGCCAAGTAAGAGGGCATGAGCAGTTCTTC	CASSQVRGHEQFF
NA	TRBJ1-2	TRBD1	TRBV15	TGTGCCACCAGCAGACCGCTACAGGGGGAGGGCTACTATGGCTACACCTTC	CATSRPLQGEGYYGYTF
NA	TRBJ2-1	TRBD2	TRBV10-1	TGCGCCAAGTGCCGGACTAGGGCCTACAATGAGCAGTTCTTC	CAKCRTRAYNEQFF
NA	TRBJ2-3	TRBD1	TRBV15	TGTGCCACCAGCAGCCGGGACAGGATCACAGATACGCAGTATTTT	CATSSRDRITDTQYF
once	TRBJ2-7	NA	TRBV6-5	TGTGCCAGCAGTTACGGGGGGAACGAGCAGTACTTC	CASSYGGNEQYF
NA	TRBJ2-2	TRBD2	TRBV7-2	TGTGCCAGCAGCTTAGTTTTGCTAGCGGGAGCGAACACCGGGGAGCTGTTTTTT	CASSLVLLAGANTGELFF
few	TRBJ2-7	NA	TRBV5-1	TGCGCCAGCAGCTTGGTCGTTTCCCCCTACGAGCAGTACTTC	CASSLVVSPYEQYF
once	TRBJ2-2	TRBD1	TRBV7-2	TGTGCCAGCAGCTCCAGGGGGCGCAGCGGGGAGCTGTTTTTT	CASSSRGRSGELFF
NA	TRBJ2-3	TRBD2	TRBV4-1	TGCGCCAGCAGCCAACAACTAGCGGGGGGTTATAGTACGCAGTATTTT	CASSQQLAGGYSTQYF
NA	TRBJ2-7	TRBD2	TRBV4-1	TGCGCCAGCAGCCCCGCCTACGGGAGGGCCCTCCAGGAGCAGTACTTC	CASSPAYGRALQEQYF
NA	TRBJ2-7	TRBD2	TRBV5-1	TGCGCCAGCAGCTTAGCGGGAGGAAGCGAGCAGTACTTC	CASSLAGGSEQYF
NA	TRBJ2-2	NA	TRBV18	TGTGCCAGCTCAGCGAATCGGACTGCGAACACCGGGGAGCTGTTTTTT	CASSANRTANTGELFF
NA	TRBJ1-5	NA	TRBV28	TGTGCCAGCAGTTTAGCCGACAGCCCCAAACAGCCCCAGCATTTT	CASSLADSPKQPQHF
NA	TRBJ1-1	NA	TRBV7-3	TGTGCCAGCAGCTTAACCCCCCACAATACAGTGAACACTGAAGCTTTCTTT	CASSLTPHNTVNTEAFF
NA	TRBJ1-5	NA	TRBV27	TGTGCCAGCAGTCCCTGGCAGGGTTTCGGGAGCAATCAGCCCCAGCATTTT	CASSPWQGFGSNQPQHF
NA	TRBJ2-1	TRBD2	TRBV2	TGTGCCAGCAGTGATAGTAGACTAGCGGACAATGAGCAGTTCTTC	CASSDSRLADNEQFF
NA	TRBJ1-1	NA	TRBV19	TGTGCCAGTAGTATAGATACGGGGTCCGACGAAGCTTTCTTT	CASSIDTGSDEAFF
NA	TRBJ2-2	NA	TRBV7-9	TGTGCCAGCAGCGTCACACAGGGGAACACCGGGGAGCTGTTTTTT	CASSVTQGNTGELFF
NA	TRBJ2-7	TRBD2	TRBV12-5	TGTGCTAGTGGTTTAGGGACTAGCATCTCCTACGAGCAGTACTTC	CASGLGTSISYEQYF
NA	TRBJ2-5	NA	TRBV7-6	TGTGCCAGCAGCTTACGTCCTGGTCCGAGCAGGGGGGAAGAGACCCAGTACTTC	CASSLRPGPSRGEETQYF
NA	TRBJ2-1	TRBD1	TRBV7-6	TGTGCCAGCAGCTTAGCGAGGACAGGGGTCAATGAGCAGTTCTTC	CASSLARTGVNEQFF
NA	TRBJ2-5	TRBD2	TRBV2	TGTGCCAGCAGCCGCAGACTAGCGGAAGAGACCCAGTACTTC	CASSRRLAEETQYF
NA	TRBJ2-3	NA	TRBV4-3	TGCGCCAGCAGCCAAGATTTCATACAGCCTCTCGTGTCCGATACGCAGTATTTT	CASSQDFIQPLVSDTQYF
NA	TRBJ2-3	NA	TRBV28	TGTGCCAGCAGCCTCCTCTCTCTCGCGGCCAGGGCAGATACGCAGTATTTT	CASSLLSLAARADTQYF
NA	TRBJ2-1	NA	TRBV29-1	TGCAGCGGGGACACAGCCTCCTACAATGAGCAGTTCTTC	CSGDTASYNEQFF
NA	TRBJ2-1	TRBD2	TRBV9	TGTGCCAGCAGCCCGCGACTAGCGGGGAGCAATGAGCAGTTCTTC	CASSPRLAGSNEQFF
NA	TRBJ2-1	NA	TRBV10-3	TGTGCCACCTACCCAGGGGCCTACAATGAGCAGTTCTTC	CATYPGAYNEQFF
NA	TRBJ1-4	NA	TRBV19	TGTGCCAGTAGTATAGATACCCCCTTCGGGGTCTATAATGAAAAACTGTTTTTT	CASSIDTPFGVYNEKLFF
NA	TRBJ2-3	NA	TRBV5-4	TGTGCCAGCAGTACCGGAGGAGTTATAGATACGCAGTATTTT	CASSTGGVIDTQYF
NA	TRBJ1-1	TRBD1	TRBV29-1	TGCAGCGTTGGACAGGGAAGGACTGAAGCTTTCTTT	CSVGQGRTEAFF
once	TRBJ1-1	TRBD1	TRBV7-8	TGTGCCAGCAGCTCGGGGACAGGGGTTTTCCCTGAAGCTTTCTTT	CASSSGTGVFPEAFF